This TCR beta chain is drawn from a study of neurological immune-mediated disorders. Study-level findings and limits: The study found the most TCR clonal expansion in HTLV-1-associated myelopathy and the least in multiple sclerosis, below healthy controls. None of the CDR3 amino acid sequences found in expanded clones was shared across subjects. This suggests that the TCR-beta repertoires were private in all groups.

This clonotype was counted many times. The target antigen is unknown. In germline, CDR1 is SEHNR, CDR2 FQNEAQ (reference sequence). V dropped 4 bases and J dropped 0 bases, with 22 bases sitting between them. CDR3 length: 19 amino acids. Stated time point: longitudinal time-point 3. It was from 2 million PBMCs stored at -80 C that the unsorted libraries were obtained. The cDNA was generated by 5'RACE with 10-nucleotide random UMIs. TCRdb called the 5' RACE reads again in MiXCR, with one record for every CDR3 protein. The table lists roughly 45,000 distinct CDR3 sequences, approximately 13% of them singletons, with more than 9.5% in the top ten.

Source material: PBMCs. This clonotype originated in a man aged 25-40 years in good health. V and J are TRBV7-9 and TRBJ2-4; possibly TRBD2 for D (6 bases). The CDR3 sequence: CASSSSERGEVIAKNIQYF. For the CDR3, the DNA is TGTGCCAGCAGCTCATCGGAGCGAGGGGAGGTTATAGCCAAAAACATTCAGTACTTC.